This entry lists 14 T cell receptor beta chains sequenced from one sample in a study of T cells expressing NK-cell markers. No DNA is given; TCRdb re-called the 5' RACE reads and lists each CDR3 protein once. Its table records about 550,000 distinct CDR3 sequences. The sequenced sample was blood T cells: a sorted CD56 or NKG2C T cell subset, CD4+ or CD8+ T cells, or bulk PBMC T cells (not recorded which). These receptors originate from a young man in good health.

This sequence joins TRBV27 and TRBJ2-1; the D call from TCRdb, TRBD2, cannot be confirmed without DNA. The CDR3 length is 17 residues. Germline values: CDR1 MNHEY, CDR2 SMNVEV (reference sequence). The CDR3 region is CASKVLPGLAGFDEQFF.

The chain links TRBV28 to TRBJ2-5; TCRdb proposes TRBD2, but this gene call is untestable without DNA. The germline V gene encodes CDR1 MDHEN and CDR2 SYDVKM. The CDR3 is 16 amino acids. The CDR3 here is CASSHLAGRQQETQYF.

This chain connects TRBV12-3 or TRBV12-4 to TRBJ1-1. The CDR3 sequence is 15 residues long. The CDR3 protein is CASSVRRVANTEAFF.

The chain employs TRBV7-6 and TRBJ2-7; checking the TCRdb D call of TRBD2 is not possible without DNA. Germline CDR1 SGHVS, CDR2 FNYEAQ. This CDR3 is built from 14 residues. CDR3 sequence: CASSPGTSSGEQYF.

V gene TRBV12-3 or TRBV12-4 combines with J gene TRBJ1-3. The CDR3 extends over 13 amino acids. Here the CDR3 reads CASKSGAGNTIYF.

CDR3 sequence: CASSLEGLPIGDGQFF. The chain couples TRBV5-1 to TRBJ2-1; TCRdb's D call, TRBD2, is unchecked because there is no DNA. CDR3 length equals 16 residues. Per the germline V gene, CDR1 is SGHRS and CDR2 is YFSETQ.

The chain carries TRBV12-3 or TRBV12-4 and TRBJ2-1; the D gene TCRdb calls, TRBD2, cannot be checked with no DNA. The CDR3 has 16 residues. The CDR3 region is CASSGLAGVGYNEQFF.

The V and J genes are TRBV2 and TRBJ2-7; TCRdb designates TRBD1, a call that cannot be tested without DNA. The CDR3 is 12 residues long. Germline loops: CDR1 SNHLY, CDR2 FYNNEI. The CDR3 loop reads CASKDRSHEQYF. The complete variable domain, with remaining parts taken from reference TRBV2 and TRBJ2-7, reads EPEVTQTPSHQVTQMGQEVILRCVPISNHLYFYWYRQILGQKVEFLVSFYNNEISEKSEIFDDQFSVERPDGSNFTLKIRSTKLEDSAMYFCASKDRSHEQYFGPGTRLTVT.

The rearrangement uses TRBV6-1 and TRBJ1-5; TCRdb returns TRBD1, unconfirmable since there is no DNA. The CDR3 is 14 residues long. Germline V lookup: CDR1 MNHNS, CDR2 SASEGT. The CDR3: CASRRDGLNQPQHF.

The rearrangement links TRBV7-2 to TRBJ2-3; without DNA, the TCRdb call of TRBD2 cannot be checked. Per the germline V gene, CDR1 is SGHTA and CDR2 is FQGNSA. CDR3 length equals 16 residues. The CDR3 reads CASSIPGLAGEDTQYF. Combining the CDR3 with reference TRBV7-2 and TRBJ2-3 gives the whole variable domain GAGVSQSPSNKVTEKGKDVELRCDPISGHTALYWYRQSLGQGLEFLIYFQGNSAPDKSGLPSDRFSAERTGGSVSTLTIQRTQQEDSAVYLCASSIPGLAGEDTQYFGPGTRLTVL.

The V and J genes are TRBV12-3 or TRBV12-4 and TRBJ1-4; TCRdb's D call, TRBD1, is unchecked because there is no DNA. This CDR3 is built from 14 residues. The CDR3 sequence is CASSYDRVREKLFF.

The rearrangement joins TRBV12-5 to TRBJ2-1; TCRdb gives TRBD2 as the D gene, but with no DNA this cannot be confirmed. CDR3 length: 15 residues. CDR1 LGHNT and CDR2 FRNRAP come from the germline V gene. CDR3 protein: CASDSLGSAVDEQFF.

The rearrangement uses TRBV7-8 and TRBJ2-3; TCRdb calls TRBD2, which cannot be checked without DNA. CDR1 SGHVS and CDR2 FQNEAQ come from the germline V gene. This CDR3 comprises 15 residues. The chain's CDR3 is CASSAGWGGADTQYF.

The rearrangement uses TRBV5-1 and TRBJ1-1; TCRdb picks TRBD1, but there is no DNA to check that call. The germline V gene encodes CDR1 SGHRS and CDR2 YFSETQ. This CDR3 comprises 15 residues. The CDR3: CASSLETGGERQAFF.